These T cell receptor beta chains were read from a single sample in a study of shared clonotypes between healthy human individuals. The protocol was immunoSEQ multiplex PCR, while the TCRdb copy is restricted to in-frame clones and leaves out a portion. This sample has hundreds of thousands of clones; under 80% occur once, and the top ten carry approximately 1.6%. The sample comprised memory CD4+ T cells sorted from blood. These receptors originate from a woman in her 30s in good health. Both conserved end residues are part of each CDR3. A D gene is named only where the DNA matches it firmly. Clone sizes are given selectively: once, few, many, or a class where the clone is expanded.

>TRBV5-1|NA|TRBJ2-7|NA
TGCGCCAGCAGCTTGGGGATTACTGGGGTCAGCTCCTACGAGCAGTACTTC
CASSLGITGVSSYEQYF
>TRBV29-1|NA|TRBJ2-1|TRBD1
TGCAGCGTTGAGTCACAGGGGATTCACAATGAGCAGTTCTTC
CSVESQGIHNEQFF
>TRBV28|few|TRBJ1-3|NA
TGTGCCAGCAGTTCTATTGGGGGAAACACCATATATTTT
CASSSIGGNTIYF
>TRBV9|NA|TRBJ1-4|TRBD1
TGTGCCAGCAGCCGACAGGGTGAAAAACTGTTTTTT
CASSRQGEKLFF
>TRBV19|NA|TRBJ2-7|NA
TGTGCCAGTAGTGCCCTCGACAGCGGGCAGTACTTC
CASSALDSGQYF
>TRBV29-1|NA|TRBJ2-5|NA
TGCAGCGTTCGTAGACAGGCCGGGTTGGAGACCCAGTACTTC
CSVRRQAGLETQYF
>TRBV28|once|TRBJ1-3|NA
TGTGCCAGCAGTTTAACAGGGCCCTCTGGAAACACCATATATTTT
CASSLTGPSGNTIYF
>TRBV9|NA|TRBJ2-5|NA
TGTGCCAGCAGCGGGCCTTTGGGGACCCAGTACTTC
CASSGPLGTQYF
>TRBV7-3|NA|TRBJ2-1|NA
TGTGCCAGCAGCTTCGTCGGGCTGAGCTCCTACAATGAGCAGTTCTTC
CASSFVGLSSYNEQFF
>TRBV28|NA|TRBJ2-7|NA
TGTGCCAGCAGTTATCCGGACAGACCCTACGAGCAGTACTTC
CASSYPDRPYEQYF
>TRBV19|NA|TRBJ1-1|NA
TGTGCCAGTAGGTCACAGGGGAACACTGAAGCTTTCTTT
CASRSQGNTEAFF
>TRBV18|NA|TRBJ2-2|TRBD1
TGTGCCAGCTCACCGAGACAGGGGGCGATCACCGGGGAGCTGTTTTTT
CASSPRQGAITGELFF
>TRBV7-9|NA|TRBJ2-5|TRBD2
TGTGCCAGCAGCTTTTTGACTAGCGGCTCCAGGGCCCAGTACTTC
CASSFLTSGSRAQYF
>TRBV5-1|NA|TRBJ2-2|NA
TGCGCCAGCAGCTTGGCCCAGGGTTGGACCGGGGAGCTGTTTTTT
CASSLAQGWTGELFF
>TRBV28|NA|TRBJ2-7|TRBD2
TGTGCCAGCACATCAGGGGGCGCGGGGCTAGCGGGGGTCCCGGGTGAGCAGTACTTC
CASTSGGAGLAGVPGEQYF
>TRBV29-1|many|TRBJ2-1|NA
TGCAGCGCCCCCTGGGGGGGCACCAATGAGCAGTTCTTC
CSAPWGGTNEQFF
>TRBV10-3|few|TRBJ1-2|NA
TGTGCCATCAGTGAAAATGGCTACACCTTC
CAISENGYTF
>TRBV19|NA|TRBJ1-2|TRBD1
TGTGCCAGTAGTCCCACAGGGGGTTATGGCTACACCTTC
CASSPTGGYGYTF
>TRBV30|NA|TRBJ2-6|NA
TGTGCCTGGTTAGCCCGCGGGGTTGGGGCCAACGTCCTGACTTTC
CAWLARGVGANVLTF
>TRBV28|NA|TRBJ1-5|NA
TGTGCCAGCAGTCCCCCTTATGGCAATCAGCCCCAGCATTTT
CASSPPYGNQPQHF
>TRBV14|once|TRBJ2-5|NA
TGTGCCAGCAGCCAAGGGTCCACGCAAGAGACCCAGTACTTC
CASSQGSTQETQYF
>TRBV27|few|TRBJ1-5|TRBD1
TGTGCCAGCAGTTCACAGGGGGCGCAGCCCCAGCATTTT
CASSSQGAQPQHF
>TRBV9|NA|TRBJ2-1|NA
TGTGCCAGCAGCCCCAGACTAGATAATGAGCAGTTCTTC
CASSPRLDNEQFF
>TRBV7-2|NA|TRBJ1-2|NA
TGTGCCAGCAGCCCCGGGGGGCTGGGGGCAACAGATAACTATGGCTACACCTTC
CASSPGGLGATDNYGYTF
>TRBV6-1|few|TRBJ2-3|NA
TGTGCCAGCAGTCAAGAGGTGCGGGCTACGCAGTATTTT
CASSQEVRATQYF
>TRBV10-3|NA|TRBJ2-2|NA
TGTGCCATCAGTGAGGGAGCCGGGACTGCAAGCACCGGGGAGCTGTTTTTT
CAISEGAGTASTGELFF
>TRBV5-1|NA|TRBJ1-1|NA
TGCGCCAGCAGCTCCATACGTCGGGGCATCACTGAAGCTTTCTTT
CASSSIRRGITEAFF
>TRBV19|NA|TRBJ2-4|NA
TGTGCCAGTAGTACCCCGGGGGGCGGGCTCTCGGCCAAAAACATTCAGTACTTC
CASSTPGGGLSAKNIQYF
>TRBV5-8|once|TRBJ2-7|TRBD2
TGTGCCAGCAGCTCAAACGGACTAGCGGGAGCCTACGAGCAGTACTTC
CASSSNGLAGAYEQYF
>TRBV21-1|NA|TRBJ2-6|NA
TGTGCCAGCAGCAAAGTTGGGACAGGGGGCTTTGGGGCCAACGTCCTGACTTTC
CASSKVGTGGFGANVLTF
>TRBV19|NA|TRBJ2-3|TRBD1
TGTGCCAGTAGTTCCCGGACAGGGGCTAGTACAGATACGCAGTATTTT
CASSSRTGASTDTQYF
>TRBV14|few|TRBJ2-2|TRBD1
TGTGCCAGCAGCCAGGGACAGACGAACACCGGGGAGCTGTTTTTT
CASSQGQTNTGELFF
>TRBV5-6|NA|TRBJ2-1|TRBD1
TGTGCCAGCAGCTTATCGGACAGGGAGAGGTCCTACAATGAGCAGTTCTTC
CASSLSDRERSYNEQFF
>TRBV27|NA|TRBJ2-3|NA
TGTGCCAGCAGTCCCGTTACATGGACCACAGATACGCAGTATTTT
CASSPVTWTTDTQYF
>TRBV6-1|few|TRBJ2-5|TRBD2
TGTGCCAGCACACGACTAGCGGGAGAGGGAGAGACCCAGTACTTC
CASTRLAGEGETQYF
>TRBV19|NA|TRBJ2-1|NA
TGTGCCAGTGGGGGCCTAGTATACAATGAGCAGTTCTTC
CASGGLVYNEQFF
>TRBV6-1|NA|TRBJ1-1|TRBD1
TGTGCCAGCAGTGGGACAGGGGCGGTTGGGGAAGCTTTCTTT
CASSGTGAVGEAFF
>TRBV11-2|NA|TRBJ2-7|NA
TGTGCCAGCAGCCCCATAGACTACGAGCAGTACTTC
CASSPIDYEQYF
>TRBV11-3|NA|TRBJ2-3|NA
TGTGCCAGCAGCTTTGGGAGAGCAGATACGCAGTATTTT
CASSFGRADTQYF
>TRBV28|NA|TRBJ2-6|NA
TGTGCCAGCAGTTTTGGGCCAGCCTCTGGGGCCAACGTCCTGACTTTC
CASSFGPASGANVLTF
>TRBV14|NA|TRBJ2-2|NA
TGTGCCAGCAGCCAAGTTCACACTTCGAACACCGGGGAGCTGTTTTTT
CASSQVHTSNTGELFF
>TRBV7-8|NA|TRBJ2-7|NA
TGTGCCAGCAGCTTAGCTTTTAGGGACTACGAGCAGTACTTC
CASSLAFRDYEQYF
>TRBV27|few|TRBJ2-2|NA
TGTGCCAGCACGCGAGTGAACACCGGGGAGCTGTTTTTT
CASTRVNTGELFF
>TRBV30|NA|TRBJ1-1|NA
TGTGCCTGGAGTCCCCCTGGAGGGACAGAAGCTTTCTTT
CAWSPPGGTEAFF
>TRBV5-1|NA|TRBJ2-3|NA
TGCGCCAGCAGCCTTCGACCCCAAACCACCACAGATACGCAGTATTTT
CASSLRPQTTTDTQYF